This T cell receptor beta chain came from a study of blood T cell repertoires in COVID-19. Method: immunoSEQ multiplex PCR; TCRdb's copy keeps in-frame clones and lacks some. The data contain 200,000 to 250,000 clones, 82% of them singletons. V was clipped by 4 bases and J by 6 bases; unmatched bases: 4. The CDR3 extends over 15 amino acids. Germline loops: CDR1 SEHNR, CDR2 FQNEAQ (reference sequence). Sample: peripheral blood. This TCR was sampled from a woman aged 80 or older with acute or convalescent COVID-19. The rearrangement joins TRBV7-9 to TRBJ1-6; 9 nucleotides align to TRBD1. The CDR3 loop reads CASSSRQGGNSPLHF. CDR3 in DNA: TGTGCCAGCAGCTCAAGACAGGGGGGTAATTCACCCCTCCACTTT.